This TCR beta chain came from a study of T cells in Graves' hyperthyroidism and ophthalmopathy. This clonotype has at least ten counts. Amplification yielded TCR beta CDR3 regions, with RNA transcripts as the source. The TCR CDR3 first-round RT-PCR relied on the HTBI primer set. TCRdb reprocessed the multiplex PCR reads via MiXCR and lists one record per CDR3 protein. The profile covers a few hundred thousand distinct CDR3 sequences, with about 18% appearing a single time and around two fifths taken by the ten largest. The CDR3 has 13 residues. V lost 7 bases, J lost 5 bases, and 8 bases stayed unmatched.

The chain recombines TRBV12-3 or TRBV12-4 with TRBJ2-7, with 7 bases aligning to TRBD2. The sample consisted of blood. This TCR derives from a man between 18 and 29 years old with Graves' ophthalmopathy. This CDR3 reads CASTIAGDDEQYF. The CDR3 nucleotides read TGTGCCAGCACCATTGCGGGGGACGACGAGCAGTACTTC.